Detailed here is one T cell receptor beta chain. Its antigen is unidentified. This sample is part of a study of cytomegalovirus exposure and HLA in healthy donors. For the study at large: Earlier sequencing of 150 million to 200 million T cells yielded around 100 million unique TCR beta sequences. Notes on the study in general: There were 160 or so TCR beta chains listed as cytomegalovirus-associated. Indistinguishability led to the exclusion of some V segments, TRBV6-2 and TRBV6-3 included.

Vbeta (60) and Jbeta (13) primers were used in the PCR. As handled by the study authors: Per a later analysis, the number of unique TCR beta chains was about 78 million, of which 9 million to 14 million were shared. Produced via immunoSEQ multiplex PCR; TCRdb's table is partial and in-frame only. The DNA was the basis for D and trimming; V, J and clone size are from that table. Across 130,000 or so clones, the top ten clones capture less than 2% of the sample. V was shortened by 5 bases and J by 6 bases, with 16 bases between the two germline ends. This CDR3 has 14 amino acids. Germline CDR1 MNHNS, CDR2 SASEGT.

The origin of this receptor is a woman aged 40 to 50 in good health and CMV-seronegative. Sample: PBMCs. V usage is TRBV6-1 and J usage is TRBJ1-2, with D maybe TRBD1 (6 bases). This CDR3 is CASSIRGRENGYTF. The DNA for the CDR3 is TGTGCCAGCAGTATCCGGGGGCGGGAGAATGGCTACACCTTC.